This TCR beta chain was sequenced in a study of T cells in women clearing cervical HPV infection. The wider study: Women with histologically confirmed HPV16-related CIN3 or worse, 2 with invasive cancer, served as cases. Controls were women whose single incident HPV16 infection cleared within 12 months without precancer or cancer.

The data were produced by immunoSEQ multiplex PCR, yet TCRdb's version contains in-frame clones alone and is incomplete. This sample lists 40,000 to 55,000 clones; its ten largest clones have 0.95% to 1.5%. As concerns this clone: The antigen remains unidentified. The read halts 3 residues ahead of the CDR3 end, with the missing end drawn from the germline J gene.

The V segment lost 3 bases and the J segment 4 bases; nucleotides outside the gene matches: 7. CDR1 is KGHSH and CDR2 is LQKENI in the germline V gene. The CDR3 is 15 residues long. Notes on the study in general: CIN3+ cases had significantly higher TCR repertoire richness than controls, but evenness did not differ.

This chain uses TRBV18 with TRBJ1-1, with TRBD1 identical over 8 bases. Sequencing used blood buffy coat. The TCR was taken from a woman between 18 and 75 years old with a cervical HPV16 infection that either progressed to CIN3+ or cleared (not recorded which). CDR3 in amino acids: CASSPTQGAATEAFF. The covered CDR3 bases are TGTGCCAGCTCACCCACCCAGGGGGCAGCCACTGAA.